What follows are 19 T cell receptor beta chains derived from one specimen sequenced in a study of T cells in Graves' hyperthyroidism and ophthalmopathy (dated by TCRdb to about 2019). Libraries were built with multiplex PCR. The listed sequencing device is Illumina HiSeq 2000. The TCR beta CDR3 regions were amplified from the RNA transcripts. A first-round RT-PCR of the TCR CDR3 used the HTBI primer set with the Qiagen OneStep RT-PCR kit. In TCRdb, the public reads were trimmed at Q25 with fastp and aligned with MiXCR, with productive beta chains retained. Identical CDR3 proteins give one entry, which carries the most common genes and DNA. For this sample the table gives approximately 400,000 distinct CDR3 sequences, of which about 14% were detected only once. Roughly 20% of the sample lies in the top ten. Input material: blood. These receptors all stem from a man aged 25 to 40 with Graves' hyperthyroidism that later progressed to Graves' ophthalmopathy.

This clonotype has only a few counts. The chain joins TRBV19 to TRBJ1-6, with TRBD1 identical over 7 bases. The CDR3 loop spans 17 amino acids. Germline V gene lookup returns CDR1 LNHDA and CDR2 SQIVND (reference sequence). The J segment lost 5 bases and the V segment lost 7 bases, leaving 14 bases of the junction unmatched. In nucleotides, the CDR3 is TGTGCCAGTACCCCTCGGGACAGTCGAATCCATAATTCACCCCTCCACTTT. Translating it yields CASTPRDSRIHNSPLHF.

This clonotype was seen more than once but under ten times. At one end the junction does not follow the germline gene, possibly because of a read error. The V and J genes are TRBV4-1 and TRBJ2-1; TRBD1 or TRBD2 may be the D gene (5 bases each). This CDR3 region has 14 residues. CDR1 and CDR2 from the germline V gene are MGHRA and YSYEKL. The CDR3 is CASSPRGSDNEQFF. The CDR3 DNA reads TGCGCCAGCAGCCCCCGGGGCTCCGACAATGAGCAGTTCTTC.

V and J are TRBV14 and TRBJ1-1, with TRBD1 matching over 7 bases. CDR3 length: 15 residues. The germline V gene encodes CDR1 SGHDN and CDR2 FVKESK. The V gene end was trimmed by 3 bases and the J gene end by 0 bases; junction bases not matched to a gene: 4. CDR3 protein: CASSQGQSMNTEAFF. The CDR3 DNA reads TGTGCCAGCAGCCAGGGACAGTCCATGAACACTGAAGCTTTCTTT.

This clonotype appeared many times. V usage is TRBV27 and J usage is TRBJ1-6; 9 nucleotides align to TRBD1. The CDR3 has 17 amino acids. With V trimmed by 5 bases and J by 3 bases, 8 bases remained unmatched. CDR1 is MNHEY and CDR2 is SMNVEV in the germline V gene (reference sequence). CDR3 sequence reads: CASSTHRGRNYNSPLHF. In DNA form, the CDR3 reads TGTGCCAGCAGTACCCACAGGGGGCGAAACTATAATTCACCCCTCCACTTT.

With respect to this clonotype: A much bigger clone sits one base away, suggesting this may be a read error. The chain joins TRBV5-1 to TRBJ2-7; TRBD1 agrees at 7 bases. The CDR3 runs to 14 residues. In germline, CDR1 is SGHRS, CDR2 YFSETQ. CDR3 protein: CASGNRGPAYEHYF. The DNA of the CDR3 is TGCGCCAGCGGAAACAGGGGACCTGCCTACGAGCATTACTTC.

V gene TRBV25-1 combines with J gene TRBJ2-3; maybe TRBD2 (6 bases). CDR3 length: 15 amino acids. Trimming cost V 3 bases and J 2 bases, with 12 bases left between them. From germline, CDR1 is MGHDK and CDR2 SYGVNS. The CDR3 reads CASSDAGLPTDTQYF. Written as DNA, the CDR3 is TGTGCCAGCAGTGATGCGGGACTGCCCACAGATACGCAGTATTTT.

This clonotype turned up a few times. The chain links TRBV6-1 to TRBJ2-5; D remains unclear. Germline V lookup: CDR1 MNHNS, CDR2 SASEGT. The V gene lost 11 bases and the J gene lost 2 bases, with 12 bases spanning the gap. This CDR3 contains 12 residues. CDR3 nucleotides: TGTGCCGCACGTGGAACACAAGAGACCCAGTACTTC. Encoded protein: CAARGTQETQYF.

This clonotype showed up many times. The gene calls are TRBV20-1 and TRBJ1-3; 8 positions agree with TRBD1. Germline loops: CDR1 DFQATT, CDR2 SNEGSKA (reference sequence). The CDR3 length is 14 residues. V was pared by 5 bases and J by 2 bases, with 5 bases of the junction left unmatched. CDR3 DNA sequence: TGCAGTGCTTCGGACAGGGCAACTGGAAACACCATATATTTT. Encoded protein: CSASDRATGNTIYF.

Concerning this clonotype: One end of the junction fails to match germline, which may point to a read error. The V and J genes are TRBV6-5 and TRBJ1-1; possible D gene TRBD1, 5 bases. The CDR3 contains 13 residues. From germline, CDR1 is MNHEY and CDR2 SVGAGI. The CDR3 loop reads CASSYRVDTEASF. The CDR3 DNA reads TGTGCCAGCAGTTACCGGGTGGACACTGAAGCTTCCTTT.

This chain connects TRBV4-2 to TRBJ1-5; D call uncertain. This CDR3 region has 12 residues. Looked up from germline, CDR1 is LGHNA and CDR2 is YNFKEQ. V lost 3 bases and J 9 bases, leaving 9 bases between the germline ends. This chain's CDR3 is CASSHLAGPQHF. CDR3 sequence (DNA): TGTGCCAGCAGCCATCTAGCAGGGCCCCAGCATTTT.

Ten or more counts support this clonotype. The chain carries TRBV28 and TRBJ1-2; 7 bases are a match to TRBD1. V shed 7 bases and J 4 bases; nucleotides not matched to a gene: 9. The CDR3 covers 14 residues. CDR1 MDHEN and CDR2 SYDVKM come from the germline V gene. This CDR3 reads CASTTDRAGYGYTF. The CDR3 coding sequence is TGTGCCAGCACCACAGACAGGGCGGGCTATGGCTACACCTTC.

To note about this clonotype: This may come from a read error, since a much larger clone is one base off. The chain links TRBV15 to TRBJ1-2; possibly TRBD1 for D (5 bases). Between the trimmed V and J ends, which lost 5 bases and 4 bases, there was a span of 23 bases. Per the germline V gene, CDR1 is LNHNV and CDR2 is YYDKDF (reference sequence). The CDR3 loop spans 17 amino acids. The CDR3 region is CATSPSPGRARGYGYTF. In DNA, the CDR3 is TGTGCCACCAGCCCATCCCCGGGGCGGGCTCGGGGCTATGGCTACACCTTC.

This clonotype was counted ten times or more. V gene TRBV2 combines with J gene TRBJ1-1; the D gene is possibly TRBD1 (6 bases). Between the trimmed V and J ends, which lost 5 bases and 1 base, there was a span of 8 bases. The germline CDR1 and CDR2 sequences are SNHLY and FYNNEI. CDR3 size: 13 residues. CDR3 amino acids: CASSRTENTEAFF. CDR3 nucleotide sequence: TGTGCCAGCAGTCGGACAGAGAACACTGAAGCTTTCTTT.

This clonotype was seen ten or more times. CDR3 DNA sequence: TGTGCCAGTAGTATCCTATCGGACACACAAGCTTTCTTT. Amino acid sequence: CASSILSDTQAFF. V gene TRBV19 combines with J gene TRBJ1-1; D perhaps matches TRBD1 (5 bases). Trimming left V 3 bases short and J 9 bases short, with 14 bases between. The germline V gene encodes CDR1 LNHDA and CDR2 SQIVND (reference sequence). CDR3 length: 13 residues.

This clonotype has ten or more counts. The V gene is TRBV2, the J gene TRBJ2-3; TRBD2 agrees at 11 bases. This CDR3 contains 19 residues. Germline lookup yields CDR1 SNHLY and CDR2 FYNNEI. Unmatched junction bases numbered 10, after V lost 2 bases and J lost 0 bases. CDR3 sequence: CASSEFGLAGGTSTDTQYF. The CDR3, as DNA: TGTGCCAGCAGTGAATTTGGTCTAGCGGGGGGAACTAGCACAGATACGCAGTATTTT.

This clonotype occurred a few times. V gene TRBV5-8 combines with J gene TRBJ1-4; 9 bases fit TRBD1. The CDR3 consists of 16 residues. Germline trimming cut 0 bases from V and 6 bases from J; bases unmatched to any gene: 6. CDR1 and CDR2 from the germline V gene are SGHTS and YDEGEE. The CDR3 sequence: CASSLEGQGMDEKLFF. CDR3 in DNA: TGTGCCAGCAGCTTGGAGGGACAGGGCATGGATGAAAAACTGTTTTTT.

The chain is built from TRBV7-6 and TRBJ2-3; 11 bases align to TRBD2. The CDR3 is 17 residues long. Germline V gene data show CDR1 as SGHVS and CDR2 as FNYEAQ. The V and J ends lost 5 bases and 4 bases, in that order; junction bases with no gene match: 11. The CDR3 DNA reads as TGTGCCAGCAGCCTACCCCCACTAGCGGGAGCCCCAGATACGCAGTATTTT. This codes for CASSLPPLAGAPDTQYF.

The chain carries TRBV6-4 and TRBJ1-1; TRBD1 is a possible D gene (6 bases). The CDR3 loop spans 11 amino acids. V lost 3 bases and J lost 8, with 7 bases in between. Germline V lookup: CDR1 MRHNA, CDR2 SNTAGT. CDR3 loop: CASSETGEAFF. CDR3 sequence (DNA): TGTGCCAGCAGTGAGACAGGCGAAGCTTTCTTT.

Written as DNA, the CDR3 is TGTGCCAGCAGCCAAGAGGTACTTACGAAGTCCCAGTACTTC. Protein: CASSQEVLTKSQYF. V gene TRBV3-1 combines with J gene TRBJ2-5; D not resolved. Per the germline V gene, CDR1 is LGHDT and CDR2 is YNNKEL (reference sequence). V was cut by 0 bases and J by 9 bases, with 14 bases left in between. CDR3 size: 14 residues.